These T cell receptor beta chains were read from a single sample in a study of Graves' ophthalmopathy and Graves' hyperthyroidism. MiXCR, applied by TCRdb to the multiplex PCR reads, yields one record per CDR3 protein. In the table there are about 740,000 distinct CDR3 sequences, about 44% of which are singletons. Sequencing used peripheral blood. All receptors derive from an adult man with Graves' ophthalmopathy. The conserved cysteine and the conserved F or W are not part of the CDR3 here. Each record gives: V gene, J gene, CDR3 protein.

v_call: TRBV29-1; j_call: TRBJ1-5; cdr3_aa: SVVASGQETQH
v_call: TRBV2; j_call: TRBJ2-7; cdr3_aa: ASSQDRTGGFEQY
v_call: TRBV7-9; j_call: TRBJ1-1; cdr3_aa: ASSLAGTGTTEAF
v_call: TRBV7-9; j_call: TRBJ1-2; cdr3_aa: ASSPPRLPGANYGYT
v_call: TRBV20-1; j_call: TRBJ1-2; cdr3_aa: SARPPGQGFGYT
v_call: TRBV5-1; j_call: TRBJ2-7; cdr3_aa: ASSLARGNYEQY
v_call: TRBV7-2; j_call: TRBJ2-5; cdr3_aa: ASSSPPGGETQY
v_call: TRBV25-1; j_call: TRBJ1-6; cdr3_aa: ASSFVSGTGLAPLH
v_call: TRBV2; j_call: TRBJ2-7; cdr3_aa: ASSYGTVGYEQY
v_call: TRBV29-1; j_call: TRBJ2-2; cdr3_aa: SQEVAGDGTGELF
v_call: TRBV7-9; j_call: TRBJ2-7; cdr3_aa: ASSLVVGAEQY
v_call: TRBV29-1; j_call: TRBJ2-2; cdr3_aa: SGTETNTGELF
v_call: TRBV25-1; j_call: TRBJ2-2; cdr3_aa: ARGGLEVAGNTGELF
v_call: TRBV2; j_call: TRBJ1-1; cdr3_aa: ASSQVYTEAF
v_call: TRBV19; j_call: TRBJ2-5; cdr3_aa: ASSTGQGTETQY
v_call: TRBV9; j_call: TRBJ1-1; cdr3_aa: ASSVDGPNTEAF
v_call: TRBV7-9; j_call: TRBJ1-1; cdr3_aa: ASSFFDSQNTEAF
v_call: TRBV9; j_call: TRBJ1-6; cdr3_aa: ASSYGADSPLH
v_call: TRBV5-6; j_call: TRBJ1-5; cdr3_aa: ASSLWQSNQPQH
v_call: TRBV10-2; j_call: TRBJ1-5; cdr3_aa: ASMKTTSLGQPQH
v_call: TRBV9; j_call: TRBJ1-6; cdr3_aa: ASSGDRATPYSPLH
v_call: TRBV6-5; j_call: TRBJ1-2; cdr3_aa: ASSYSIRDSQNYGYT
v_call: TRBV20-1; j_call: TRBJ2-7; cdr3_aa: SAFPASGGYEQY
v_call: TRBV19; j_call: TRBJ1-5; cdr3_aa: ASKVDRGVRNQPQH
v_call: TRBV29-1; j_call: TRBJ2-5; cdr3_aa: SVVEGREETQY
v_call: TRBV7-2; j_call: TRBJ2-7; cdr3_aa: ASSLVAGAKY
v_call: TRBV7-2; j_call: TRBJ2-5; cdr3_aa: ASSLLQGALETQY
v_call: TRBV24-1; j_call: TRBJ2-7; cdr3_aa: ATSYWQGPGEQY
v_call: TRBV20-1; j_call: TRBJ1-4; cdr3_aa: SAPSGRGNEKLF
v_call: TRBV7-6; j_call: TRBJ2-7; cdr3_aa: ASSSGTAGYEQY
v_call: TRBV10-3; j_call: TRBJ2-5; cdr3_aa: AISVAIVETQY
v_call: TRBV14; j_call: TRBJ2-3; cdr3_aa: ASSQDQTDTQY
v_call: TRBV7-2; j_call: TRBJ2-7; cdr3_aa: ASSPFLDTSSYEQY
v_call: TRBV7-8; j_call: TRBJ1-4; cdr3_aa: ASSPGGIEKLF
v_call: TRBV7-9; j_call: TRBJ1-2; cdr3_aa: ASSQGGDGPTLNYGYT
v_call: TRBV7-3; j_call: TRBJ2-5; cdr3_aa: ASSPMGGTGQETQY
v_call: TRBV7-3; j_call: TRBJ1-1; cdr3_aa: ASSPWGDTEAF
v_call: TRBV9; j_call: TRBJ2-6; cdr3_aa: ASSLFRDRRTGANVLT
v_call: TRBV20-1; j_call: TRBJ1-1; cdr3_aa: SARVDRVSEAF
v_call: TRBV10-3; j_call: TRBJ2-5; cdr3_aa: ANRQGMNTEETQY
v_call: TRBV6-1; j_call: TRBJ1-1; cdr3_aa: ASSEQDMNTEAF
v_call: TRBV12-3/TRBV12-4; j_call: TRBJ2-5; cdr3_aa: ASSFRQGDQETQY
v_call: TRBV7-6; j_call: TRBJ2-6; cdr3_aa: ASSHGTGGPGANVLT
v_call: TRBV6-5; j_call: TRBJ1-1; cdr3_aa: ASRKRQLQETH
v_call: TRBV7-9; j_call: TRBJ2-2; cdr3_aa: ASRRTGVGTGELF
v_call: TRBV29-1; j_call: TRBJ1-4; cdr3_aa: SVGGTDG
v_call: TRBV19; j_call: TRBJ1-2; cdr3_aa: ASSIAGGEFYGYT
v_call: TRBV2; j_call: TRBJ1-1; cdr3_aa: ASSEDVGYTEAF
v_call: TRBV7-3; j_call: TRBJ2-2; cdr3_aa: ASSLTVGLAGANTGELF
v_call: TRBV20-1; j_call: TRBJ2-5; cdr3_aa: SARDSWAADNQETQY
v_call: TRBV4-1; j_call: TRBJ2-7; cdr3_aa: ASSQFSQGAIDYEQY
v_call: TRBV9; j_call: TRBJ1-5; cdr3_aa: ASSPGRGGEPQH
v_call: TRBV9; j_call: TRBJ2-2; cdr3_aa: ASSVGGLATGELF
v_call: TRBV27; j_call: TRBJ2-7; cdr3_aa: ASSPQTRTGGYEQY
v_call: TRBV28; j_call: TRBJ2-2; cdr3_aa: ASSLLRGAGELF